This TCR beta chain emerged from a study of T-cell reconstitution after alpha-beta-depleted transplantation in children. The CDR3 runs 15 residues. Germline-derived CDR1 and CDR2 are SGHRS and YFSETQ. V lost 0 bases, J lost 0 bases, and 3 bases stayed unmatched. Unique molecular identifiers were used in preparing the TCRbeta library. In TCRdb, the PCR reads were re-called with MiXCR into one record per CDR3 protein. The sample has 130,000 to 150,000 distinct CDR3 sequences; around 8.8% are singletons. This clonotype was seen repeatedly, ten times or more. No antigen is known for it. Study-wide results and limits: Several hundred expanded graft clones reportedly supplied alpha-beta T cells about two months after transplant. T-cell counts and diversity were attributed mostly to newly produced T cells one year after transplant. From surviving recipient T cells and thymic progenitors came the high day-60 TCRbeta diversity observed in some patients.

The chain joins TRBV5-1 to TRBJ2-7; 7 bases are shared with TRBD1. The sequenced sample was PBMCs, mostly from graft donor cells, obtained 180 days after TCRalphabeta/CD19-depleted stem cell transplant. This TCR was recovered from a female patient between 2 and 15 years old who had a stem cell transplant for congenital amegakaryocytic thrombocytopenia, so the T cells may come from the graft donor. This chain's CDR3 is CASSLDRGISYEQYF. DNA of the CDR3: TGCGCCAGCAGCTTGGACAGGGGAATCTCCTACGAGCAGTACTTC.